The sample holds many counts of the clone carrying this T cell receptor (beta chain). Its specificity is not known. CDR3 length equals 16 residues. CDR1 is MDHEN and CDR2 is SYDVKM in the germline V gene. J lost 7 bases, V lost 5 bases, and 15 bases had no gene match. Hyperthyroidism had been newly diagnosed in patients aged 18 to 65, and its duration was under 2 months. These data originate in a study of T cells in Graves' hyperthyroidism and ophthalmopathy. General observations from the study: Ophthalmopathy was separated from stable hyperthyroidism by a 13 V-J model.

The CDR3 regions of TCR beta were amplified from RNA transcripts. With the HTBI primer set, the TCR CDR3 went through a first round of RT-PCR. TCRdb processed the multiplex PCR reads anew with MiXCR; each CDR3 protein has one entry. The table includes 300,000 to 400,000 distinct CDR3 sequences, over 20% detected once. The chain recombines TRBV28 with TRBJ1-1; 8 bases are a match to TRBD1. The sequence was collected from a woman aged 45-59 years with Graves' hyperthyroidism. Sequencing was carried out using blood. The CDR3 coding sequence is TGTGCCAGCAGTCGCCCGGGGACAGGCCGAATGAGTGAAGCTTTCTTT. It codes for CASSRPGTGRMSEAFF.